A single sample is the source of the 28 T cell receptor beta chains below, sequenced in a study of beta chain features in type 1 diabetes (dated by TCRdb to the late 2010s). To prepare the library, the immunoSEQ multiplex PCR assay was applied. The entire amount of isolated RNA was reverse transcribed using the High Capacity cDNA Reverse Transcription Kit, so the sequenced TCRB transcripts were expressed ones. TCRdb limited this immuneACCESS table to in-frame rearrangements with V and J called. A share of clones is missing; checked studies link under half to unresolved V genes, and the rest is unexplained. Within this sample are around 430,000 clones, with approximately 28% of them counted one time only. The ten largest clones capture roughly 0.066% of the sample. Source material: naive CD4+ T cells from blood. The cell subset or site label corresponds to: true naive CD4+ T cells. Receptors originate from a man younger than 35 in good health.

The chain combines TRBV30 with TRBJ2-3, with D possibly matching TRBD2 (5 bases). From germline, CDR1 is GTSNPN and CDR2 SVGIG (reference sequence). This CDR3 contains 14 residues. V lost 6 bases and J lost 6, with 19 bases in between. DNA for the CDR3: TGTGCCTGCCCCTTACGAGGGCACCTGGATACGCAGTATTTT. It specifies CACPLRGHLDTQYF. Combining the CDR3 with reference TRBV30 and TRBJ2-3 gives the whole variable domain SQTIHQWPATLVQPVGSPLSLECTVEGTSNPNLYWYRQAAGRGLQLLFYSVGIGQISSEVPQNLSASRPQDRQFILSSKKLLLSDSGFYLCACPLRGHLDTQYFGPGTRLTVL.

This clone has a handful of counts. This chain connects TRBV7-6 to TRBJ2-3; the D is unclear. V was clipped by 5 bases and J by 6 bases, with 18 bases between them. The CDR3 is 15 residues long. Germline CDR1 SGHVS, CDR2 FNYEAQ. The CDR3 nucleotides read TGTGCCAGCAGCACCGGTCGAGAGGCCTCCGATACGCAGTATTTT. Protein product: CASSTGREASDTQYF.

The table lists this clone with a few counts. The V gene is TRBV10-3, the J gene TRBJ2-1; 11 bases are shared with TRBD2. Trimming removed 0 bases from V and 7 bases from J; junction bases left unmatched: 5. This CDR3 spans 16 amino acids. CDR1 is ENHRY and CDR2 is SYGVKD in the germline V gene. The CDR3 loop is CAISESASGRRNEQFF. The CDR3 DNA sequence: TGTGCCATCAGTGAGTCGGCTAGCGGGAGGAGAAATGAGCAGTTCTTC.

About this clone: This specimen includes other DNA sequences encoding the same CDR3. The CDR3 here is CASSPSGYEQYF. CDR3 in DNA: TGTGCCAGCAGCCCTTCGGGGTACGAGCAGTACTTC. This chain joins TRBV7-2 and TRBJ2-7; a weak D match, TRBD2 (5 bases). Germline V gene lookup returns CDR1 SGHTA and CDR2 FQGNSA. V lost 5 bases and J lost 4, with 9 bases in between. The CDR3 sequence is 12 residues long.

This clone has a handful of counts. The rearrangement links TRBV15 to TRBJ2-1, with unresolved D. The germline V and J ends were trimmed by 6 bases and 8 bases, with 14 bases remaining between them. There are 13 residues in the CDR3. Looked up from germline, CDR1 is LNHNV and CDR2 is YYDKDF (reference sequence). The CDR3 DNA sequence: TGTGCCACCAGGCGGTCCCCCCCGGATGAGCAGTTCTTC. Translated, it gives CATRRSPPDEQFF.

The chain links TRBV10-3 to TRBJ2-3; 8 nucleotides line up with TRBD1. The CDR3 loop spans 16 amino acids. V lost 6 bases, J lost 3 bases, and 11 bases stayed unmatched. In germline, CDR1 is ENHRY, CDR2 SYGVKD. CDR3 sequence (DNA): TGTGCCATCAGCACTCGGACAGGGATTGGGACAGATACGCAGTATTTT. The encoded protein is CAISTRTGIGTDTQYF.

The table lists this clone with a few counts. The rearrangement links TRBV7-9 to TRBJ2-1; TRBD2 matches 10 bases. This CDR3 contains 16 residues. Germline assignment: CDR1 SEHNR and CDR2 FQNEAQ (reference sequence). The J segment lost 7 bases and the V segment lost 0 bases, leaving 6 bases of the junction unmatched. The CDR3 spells CASSLASGRAENEQFF. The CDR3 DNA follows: TGTGCCAGCAGCTTAGCCAGCGGGAGGGCCGAGAATGAGCAGTTCTTC.

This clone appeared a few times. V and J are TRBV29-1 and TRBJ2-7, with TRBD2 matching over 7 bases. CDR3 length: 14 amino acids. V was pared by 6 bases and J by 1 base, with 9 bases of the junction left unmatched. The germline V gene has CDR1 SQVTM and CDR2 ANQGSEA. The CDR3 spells CSVSPRRESYEQYF. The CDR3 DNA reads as TGCAGCGTGAGCCCTCGGCGGGAGTCCTACGAGCAGTACTTC.

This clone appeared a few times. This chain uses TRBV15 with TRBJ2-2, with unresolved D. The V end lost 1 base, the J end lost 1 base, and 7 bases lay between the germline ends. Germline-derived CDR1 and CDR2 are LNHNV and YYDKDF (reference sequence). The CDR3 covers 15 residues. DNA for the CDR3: TGTGCCACCAGCAGAGTCTGGGGGAACACCGGGGAGCTGTTTTTT. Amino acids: CATSRVWGNTGELFF.

CDR3 amino acids: CSVAGQGAEAFF. As DNA, the CDR3 is TGCAGCGTTGCCGGACAGGGGGCTGAAGCTTTCTTT. This chain joins TRBV29-1 and TRBJ1-1; 10 bases are a match to TRBD1. The junction had 2 bases not matched to a gene; V was cut back by 4 bases and J by 6 bases. Germline values: CDR1 SQVTM, CDR2 ANQGSEA. The length of the CDR3 is 12 residues.

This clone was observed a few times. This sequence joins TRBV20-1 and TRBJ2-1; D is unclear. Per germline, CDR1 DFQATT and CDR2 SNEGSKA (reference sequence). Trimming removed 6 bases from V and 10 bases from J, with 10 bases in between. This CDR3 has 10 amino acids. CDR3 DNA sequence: TGCAGTGCCCTCCAAGAAGAGCAGTTCTTC. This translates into CSALQEEQFF.

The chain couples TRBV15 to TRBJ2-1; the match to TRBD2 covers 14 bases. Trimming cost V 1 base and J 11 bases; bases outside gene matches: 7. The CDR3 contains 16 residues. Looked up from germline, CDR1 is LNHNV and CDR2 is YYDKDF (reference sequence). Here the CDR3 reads CATSRVGGTSGRQQFF. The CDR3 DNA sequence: TGTGCCACCAGCAGAGTGGGAGGGACTAGCGGGAGACAGCAGTTCTTC. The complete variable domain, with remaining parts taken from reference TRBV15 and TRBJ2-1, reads DAMVIQNPRYQVTQFGKPVTLSCSQTLNHNVMYWYQQKSSQAPKLLFHYYDKDFNNEADTPDNFQSRRPNTSFCFLDIRSPGLGDTAMYLCATSRVGGTSGRQQFFGPGTRLTVL.

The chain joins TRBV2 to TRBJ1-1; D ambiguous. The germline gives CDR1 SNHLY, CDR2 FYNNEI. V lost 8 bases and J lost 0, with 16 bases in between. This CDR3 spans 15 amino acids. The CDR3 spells CASADRLGVNTEAFF. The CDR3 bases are TGTGCCAGCGCGGACCGCCTCGGGGTGAACACTGAAGCTTTCTTT.

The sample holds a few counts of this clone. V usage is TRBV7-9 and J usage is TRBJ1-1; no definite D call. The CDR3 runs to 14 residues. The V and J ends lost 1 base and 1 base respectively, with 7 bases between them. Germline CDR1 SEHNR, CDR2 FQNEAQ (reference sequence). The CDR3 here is CASSLVVENTEAFF. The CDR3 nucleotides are TGTGCCAGCAGCTTAGTCGTCGAGAACACTGAAGCTTTCTTT.

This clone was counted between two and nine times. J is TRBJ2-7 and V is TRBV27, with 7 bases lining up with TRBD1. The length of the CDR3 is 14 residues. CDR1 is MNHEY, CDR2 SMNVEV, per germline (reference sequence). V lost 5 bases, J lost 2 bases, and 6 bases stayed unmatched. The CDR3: CASSPRDRAYEQYF. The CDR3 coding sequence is TGTGCCAGCAGTCCCCGGGACAGAGCCTACGAGCAGTACTTC.

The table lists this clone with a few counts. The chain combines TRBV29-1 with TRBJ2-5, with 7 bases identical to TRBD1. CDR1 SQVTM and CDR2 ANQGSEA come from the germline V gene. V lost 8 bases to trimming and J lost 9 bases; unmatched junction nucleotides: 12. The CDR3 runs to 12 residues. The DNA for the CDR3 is TGCAGCACGGGACAGCCCCCTTGGGCCCAGTACTTC. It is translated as CSTGQPPWAQYF. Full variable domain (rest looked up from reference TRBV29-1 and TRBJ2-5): SAVISQKPSRDICQRGTSLTIQCQVDSQVTMMFWYRQQPGQSLTLIATANQGSEATYESGFVIDKFPISRPNLTFSTLTVSNMSPEDSSIYLCSTGQPPWAQYFGPGTRLLVL.

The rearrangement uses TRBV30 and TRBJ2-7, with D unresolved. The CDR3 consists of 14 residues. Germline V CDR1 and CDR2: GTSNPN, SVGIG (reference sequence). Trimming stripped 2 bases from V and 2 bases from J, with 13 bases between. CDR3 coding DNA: TGTGCCTGGAGTCTTGGCGGCTGGACCTACGAGCAGTACTTC. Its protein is CAWSLGGWTYEQYF.

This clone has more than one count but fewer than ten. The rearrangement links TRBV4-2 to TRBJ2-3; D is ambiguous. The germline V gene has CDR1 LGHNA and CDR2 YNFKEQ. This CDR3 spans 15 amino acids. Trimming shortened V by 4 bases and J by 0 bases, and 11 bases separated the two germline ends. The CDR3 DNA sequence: TGTGCCAGCAGCCCTTACACGGCTAGCACAGATACGCAGTATTTT. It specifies CASSPYTASTDTQYF.

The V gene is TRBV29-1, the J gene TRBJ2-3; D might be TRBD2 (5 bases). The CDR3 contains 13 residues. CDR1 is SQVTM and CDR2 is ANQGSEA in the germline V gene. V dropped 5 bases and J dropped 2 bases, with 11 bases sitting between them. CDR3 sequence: CSVRDYVTDTQYF. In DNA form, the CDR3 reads TGCAGCGTTCGCGACTATGTCACAGATACGCAGTATTTT.

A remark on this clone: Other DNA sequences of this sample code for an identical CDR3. The CDR3 loop reads CATSRGGTDTQYF. Written as DNA, the CDR3 is TGTGCCACCAGCCGCGGCGGCACAGATACGCAGTATTTT. The chain joins TRBV15 to TRBJ2-3; D ambiguous. The germline CDR1 and CDR2 sequences are LNHNV and YYDKDF (reference sequence). The CDR3 covers 13 residues. V lost 5 bases, J lost 1 base, and 7 bases lay in between. The full variable domain, in which reference TRBV15 and TRBJ2-3 provide the parts outside the CDR3, is DAMVIQNPRYQVTQFGKPVTLSCSQTLNHNVMYWYQQKSSQAPKLLFHYYDKDFNNEADTPDNFQSRRPNTSFCFLDIRSPGLGDTAMYLCATSRGGTDTQYFGPGTRLTVL.

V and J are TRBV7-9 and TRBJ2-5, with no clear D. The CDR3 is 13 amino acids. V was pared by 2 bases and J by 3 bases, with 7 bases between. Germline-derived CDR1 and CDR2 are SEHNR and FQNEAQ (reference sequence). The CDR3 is CASSLLAKETQYF. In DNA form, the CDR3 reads TGTGCCAGCAGCTTATTAGCTAAAGAGACCCAGTACTTC.

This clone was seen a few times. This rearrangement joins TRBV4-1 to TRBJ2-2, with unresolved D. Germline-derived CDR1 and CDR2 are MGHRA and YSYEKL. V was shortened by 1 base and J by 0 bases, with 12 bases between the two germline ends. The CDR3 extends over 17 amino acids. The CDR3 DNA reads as TGCGCCAGCAGCCAAGTACCGGGCCTCGCGAACACCGGGGAGCTGTTTTTT. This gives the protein CASSQVPGLANTGELFF.

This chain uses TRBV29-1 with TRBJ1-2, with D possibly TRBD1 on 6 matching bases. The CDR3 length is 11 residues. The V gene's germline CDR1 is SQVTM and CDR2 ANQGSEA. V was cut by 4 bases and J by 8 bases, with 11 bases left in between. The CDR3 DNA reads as TGCAGCGTTGGTAGCAGGGGCGGCTACACCTTC. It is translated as CSVGSRGGYTF.

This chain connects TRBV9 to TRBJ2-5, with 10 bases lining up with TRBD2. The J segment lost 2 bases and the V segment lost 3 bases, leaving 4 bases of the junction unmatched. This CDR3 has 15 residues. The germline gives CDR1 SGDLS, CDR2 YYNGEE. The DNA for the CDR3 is TGTGCCAGCAGCGCCCTAGCGGGGGTTCAAGAGACCCAGTACTTC. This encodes CASSALAGVQETQYF.

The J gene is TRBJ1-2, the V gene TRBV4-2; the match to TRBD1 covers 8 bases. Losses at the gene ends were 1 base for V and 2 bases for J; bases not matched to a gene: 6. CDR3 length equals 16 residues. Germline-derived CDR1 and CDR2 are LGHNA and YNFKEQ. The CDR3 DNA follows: TGTGCCAGCAGCCAAGTGCCCCAGGGGGCCAACTATGGCTACACCTTC. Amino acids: CASSQVPQGANYGYTF.

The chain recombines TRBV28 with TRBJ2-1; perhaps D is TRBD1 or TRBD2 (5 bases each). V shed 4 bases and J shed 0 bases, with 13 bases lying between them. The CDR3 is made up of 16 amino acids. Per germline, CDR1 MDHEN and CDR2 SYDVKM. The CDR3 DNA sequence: TGTGCCAGCAGTTCCCCCGGGGCGCGCTCCTACAATGAGCAGTTCTTC. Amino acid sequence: CASSSPGARSYNEQFF.

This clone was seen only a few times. Here the CDR3 DNA reads TGTGCCAGCAGCGTAGGGGGTAGCGGGAGGCACTCCTACAATGAGCAGTTCTTC. Encoded protein: CASSVGGSGRHSYNEQFF. The V call is TRBV9, the J call TRBJ2-1, with 10 nucleotides matching TRBD2. V dropped 0 bases and J dropped 0; count of bases not matched to a gene: 6. The CDR3 extends over 18 amino acids. Germline loops: CDR1 SGDLS, CDR2 YYNGEE.

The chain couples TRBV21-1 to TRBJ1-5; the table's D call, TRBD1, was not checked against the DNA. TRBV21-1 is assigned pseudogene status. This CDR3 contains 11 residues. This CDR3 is CASTRGQPQHF. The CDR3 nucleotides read TGTGCCAGCACAAGGGGTCAGCCCCAGCATTTT.